This TCR beta chain was identified during a study of T cell responses to AZD1222 COVID-19 vaccine. The study, taken as a whole, reports: Every sample of the repertoires postdated the peak T cell response. Only 5 to 7 AZD1222 recipients were seropositive at baseline.

The CDR3 has 21 residues. CDR1 is SGHDN and CDR2 is FVKESK in the germline V gene. V lost 0 bases to trimming and J lost 3 bases, with 27 bases between them. Generated by immunoSEQ multiplex PCR, the TCRdb table keeps only in-frame clones and is missing some. This table has fewer than 150,000 clones, 65% to 90% appearing once. Comment on this clone: Its antigen is unknown.

The sequencing used peripheral blood, collected on day 0 of AZD1222 vaccination. The origin of this receptor is an adult in good health. The chain has TRBV14 and TRBJ2-1; either TRBD1 or TRBD2 may fit D (6 bases each). CDR3 loop: CASSQEYWGARRRRGYNEQFF. CDR3 nucleotides: TGTGCCAGCAGCCAAGAGTATTGGGGGGCCCGCCGGCGGAGGGGCTACAATGAGCAGTTCTTC.